The clone carrying this T cell receptor beta chain was detected many times. These data belong to a study of T-cell memory formation after mild COVID-19. MiXCR, applied by TCRdb to the 5' RACE reads, yields one record per CDR3 protein. In the table there are under 450,000 distinct CDR3 sequences, 20% to 25% of which are singletons. Sequenced sample: PBMCs or a T cell subset sorted from them (not recorded which). The sequence derives from a man aged 18 to 30 who had mild COVID-19 (a few samples of this study predate the infection). Cell type and time point are not known.

The CDR3 reads CASSGPASGGAEQYF. The DNA of the CDR3 is TGTGCCAGCAGCGGTCCCGCAAGCGGGGGGGCCGAGCAGTACTTC. The J gene is TRBJ2-7, the V gene TRBV14; TRBD2 aligns across 10 bases. V lost 5 bases, J lost 6 bases, and 10 bases stayed unmatched. This CDR3 comprises 15 residues. Looked up from germline, CDR1 is SGHDN and CDR2 is FVKESK.